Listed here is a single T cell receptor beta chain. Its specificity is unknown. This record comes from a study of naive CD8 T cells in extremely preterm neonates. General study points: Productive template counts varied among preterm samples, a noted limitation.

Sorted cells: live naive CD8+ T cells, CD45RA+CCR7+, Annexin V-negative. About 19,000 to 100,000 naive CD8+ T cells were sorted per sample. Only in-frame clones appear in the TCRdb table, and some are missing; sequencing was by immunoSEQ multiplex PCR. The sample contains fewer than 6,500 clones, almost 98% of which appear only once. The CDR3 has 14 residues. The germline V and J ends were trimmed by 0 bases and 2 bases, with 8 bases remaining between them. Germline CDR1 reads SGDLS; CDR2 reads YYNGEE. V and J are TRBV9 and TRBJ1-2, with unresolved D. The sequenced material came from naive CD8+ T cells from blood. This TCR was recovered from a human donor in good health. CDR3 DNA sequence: TGTGCCAGCAGCGTAGCAGATCTCAACTATGGCTACACCTTC. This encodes CASSVADLNYGYTF.